The rows below give T cell receptor beta chains drawn from one sample of a study of blood T cells in healthy people across ages. TCRdb ran MiXCR on the 5' RACE reads and lists one entry per CDR3 protein. The profile covers 850,000 to 1,000,000 distinct CDR3 sequences, with roughly 50% appearing a single time and under 15% taken by the ten largest. The sample was blood. The receptor set was obtained from a man aged 30 to 45 in good health. Each CDR3 is given with its conserved first and last residue. The order of the fields is J gene, clone size, V gene, CDR3 length, D gene, CDR3 protein, CDR3 DNA. A D gene is named only where the DNA matches it firmly. The size of a clone is reported for some rows only, either as once, few or many, or as a class for expanded clones.

>TRBJ1-5|.|TRBV5-8|14|.
CASSYDSNNQPQHF
TGTGCCAGCAGCTATGACAGCAACAATCAGCCCCAGCATTTT
>TRBJ1-6|.|TRBV20-1|14|TRBD1
CSAHRGGDNSPLHF
TGCAGTGCTCACAGGGGAGGAGATAATTCACCCCTCCACTTT
>TRBJ1-2|once|TRBV2|12|.
CASRDTRYGYTF
TGTGCCAGCAGAGACACCCGCTATGGCTACACCTTC
>TRBJ2-7|.|TRBV25-1|14|.
CASIGQSSSYEQYF
TGTGCCAGCATCGGGCAGTCTAGCTCCTACGAGCAGTACTTC
>TRBJ2-5|few|TRBV29-1|13|.
CSVRDSRQETQYF
TGCAGCGTGCGGGACAGCCGGCAAGAGACCCAGTACTTC
>TRBJ2-3|.|TRBV12-3/TRBV12-4|14|TRBD1
CASGTRGSTDTQYF
TGTGCCAGCGGGACCAGGGGGAGCACAGATACGCAGTATTTT
>TRBJ1-4|.|TRBV12-3/TRBV12-4|14|.
CASSFGQLNEKLFF
TGTGCCAGCAGTTTCGGCCAGCTTAATGAAAAACTGTTTTTT
>TRBJ1-1|.|TRBV5-1|15|.
CASSHNQGGVTEAFF
TGCGCCAGCAGCCATAATCAGGGAGGAGTCACTGAAGCTTTCTTT
>TRBJ1-2|.|TRBV4-1|15|.
CASSQEIRADYGYTF
TGCGCCAGCAGCCAAGAAATCAGGGCCGACTATGGCTACACCTTC
>TRBJ1-2|once|TRBV25-1|13|.
CASSGGRANGYTF
TGTGCCAGCAGTGGGGGGCGGGCGAATGGCTACACCTTC
>TRBJ2-7|.|TRBV28|14|TRBD1
CASSFTGVHHEQYF
TGTGCCAGCAGTTTTACAGGGGTCCACCACGAGCAGTACTTC
>TRBJ1-6|.|TRBV20-1|13|.
CSARASYNSPLHF
TGCAGTGCTAGGGCCAGCTATAATTCACCCCTCCACTTT
>TRBJ2-7|.|TRBV12-5|12|.
CASGYGIYEQYF
TGTGCTAGTGGCTACGGAATCTACGAGCAGTACTTC
>TRBJ2-6|few|TRBV28|16|.
CASSLRKVSGANVLTF
TGTGCCAGCAGTTTAAGGAAGGTCTCTGGGGCCAACGTCCTGACTTTC
>TRBJ2-1|.|TRBV4-1|13|.
CASSFDPGETQFF
TGCGCCAGCAGCTTCGACCCGGGGGAGACCCAGTTCTTC
>TRBJ2-5|few|TRBV7-2|17|TRBD2
CASSLDRVLAGKETQYF
TGTGCCAGCAGCTTAGATAGGGTACTAGCGGGAAAAGAGACCCAGTACTTC
>TRBJ2-1|few|TRBV20-1|13|.
CSALMPSANEQFF
TGCAGTGCCCTGATGCCTAGCGCAAATGAGCAGTTCTTC
>TRBJ2-1|.|TRBV27|14|.
CASSNGSSYNEQFF
TGTGCCAGCTCAAACGGGAGCTCCTACAATGAGCAGTTCTTC
>TRBJ1-6|.|TRBV9|15|.
CASRDVEGLGSPLHF
TGTGCCAGCAGGGACGTGGAGGGGTTGGGTTCACCCCTCCACTTT
>TRBJ2-6|.|TRBV14|17|.
CASSPLGGRAGANVLTF
TGTGCCAGCAGTCCCCTGGGGGGGCGCGCTGGGGCCAACGTCCTGACTTTC
>TRBJ1-3|.|TRBV29-1|13|TRBD1
CSAMDRGRNTIYF
TGCAGCGCCATGGACAGGGGTAGAAACACCATATATTTT
>TRBJ2-1|few|TRBV5-1|16|TRBD2
CASSRGGTSGDNEQFF
TGCGCCAGCAGCCGCGGAGGGACTAGCGGGGACAATGAGCAGTTCTTC
>TRBJ1-2|few|TRBV29-1|13|TRBD1
CSVGDRVDYGYTF
TGCAGCGTGGGAGACAGGGTGGACTATGGCTACACCTTC
>TRBJ1-2|.|TRBV12-3/TRBV12-4|14|.
CASTQDHAGYGYTF
TGTGCCAGCACTCAGGACCATGCGGGCTATGGCTACACCTTC
>TRBJ2-7|.|TRBV3-1|15|TRBD2
CASSQAAGVSYEQYF
TGTGCCAGCAGCCAAGCCGCGGGGGTGTCCTACGAGCAGTACTTC
>TRBJ2-3|many|TRBV24-1|14|.
CATMGSKGADTQYF
TGTGCCACCATGGGAAGCAAGGGCGCAGATACGCAGTATTTT
>TRBJ2-1|.|TRBV24-1|18|TRBD2
CATSERTSGGGSYNEQFF
TGTGCCACCAGTGAACGAACTAGCGGGGGGGGCTCCTACAATGAGCAGTTCTTC
>TRBJ2-3|once|TRBV5-1|16|TRBD2
CASSLPLAGASDTQYF
TGCGCCAGCAGCTTGCCACTAGCGGGGGCCTCAGATACGCAGTATTTT
>TRBJ2-3|few|TRBV20-1|16|TRBD2
CSASIAGRILTDTQYF
TGCAGTGCTTCTATAGCGGGGCGGATTCTCACAGATACGCAGTATTTT
>TRBJ2-7|few|TRBV29-1|14|.
CSVGTSGVGLEQYF
TGCAGCGTTGGGACCTCCGGGGTAGGTTTGGAGCAGTACTTC
>TRBJ1-5|once|TRBV20-1|14|.
CSARDFERNQPQHF
TGCAGTGCTAGAGATTTCGAGAGGAATCAGCCCCAGCATTTT
>TRBJ1-1|.|TRBV29-1|17|.
CSVEDLGSGGSNTEAFF
TGCAGCGTTGAAGATCTCGGGTCGGGGGGTTCGAACACTGAAGCTTTCTTT
>TRBJ2-2|.|TRBV24-1|14|.
CATKGPSNTGELFF
TGTGCCACCAAGGGACCGTCGAACACCGGGGAGCTGTTTTTT
>TRBJ1-1|.|TRBV29-1|13|.
CSVGKNMNTEAFF
TGCAGCGTTGGGAAAAACATGAACACTGAAGCTTTCTTT
>TRBJ1-2|.|TRBV5-4|15|.
CASSPIGGGNYGYTF
TGTGCCAGCAGCCCGATCGGGGGCGGAAACTATGGCTACACCTTC
>TRBJ2-3|few|TRBV4-3|14|.
CASSQELDTDTQYF
TGCGCCAGCAGCCAAGAGCTAGACACAGATACGCAGTATTTT
>TRBJ1-5|.|TRBV5-5|15|TRBD1
CASSPGQGKAQPQHF
TGTGCCAGCAGTCCTGGACAGGGAAAAGCTCAGCCCCAGCATTTT
>TRBJ2-7|.|TRBV7-6|15|.
CASSPGVTASYEQYF
TGTGCCAGCAGCCCGGGGGTAACTGCCTCCTACGAGCAGTACTTC
>TRBJ2-5|.|TRBV20-1|15|TRBD1
CSAETGAGPQETQYF
TGCAGTGCTGAGACAGGGGCCGGACCTCAAGAGACCCAGTACTTC
>TRBJ2-6|.|TRBV18|18|.
CASSPLVPDSSGANVLTF
TGTGCCAGCTCACCACTTGTTCCAGACTCATCGGGGGCCAACGTCCTGACTTTC
>TRBJ2-5|few|TRBV3-1|13|.
CASVRAETETQYF
TGTGCCAGCGTTCGGGCAGAAACAGAGACCCAGTACTTC
>TRBJ1-1|few|TRBV5-6|14|.
CASTPGWGAGEAFF
TGTGCCAGCACCCCCGGATGGGGGGCGGGGGAAGCTTTCTTT
>TRBJ2-6|.|TRBV27|17|.
CASSSHDTVSGANVLTF
TGTGCCAGCAGTTCACATGACACCGTCTCTGGGGCCAACGTCCTGACTTTC
>TRBJ2-1|few|TRBV27|16|.
CASSFATGANYNEQFF
TGTGCCAGCAGTTTTGCGACGGGGGCCAACTACAATGAGCAGTTCTTC
>TRBJ2-3|.|TRBV3-1|14|.
CASSPVEIRDTQYF
TGTGCCAGCAGCCCCGTGGAAATACGAGATACGCAGTATTTT
>TRBJ1-5|many|TRBV27|13|.
CASTAGSNQPQHF
TGTGCCAGCACCGCCGGGAGCAATCAGCCCCAGCATTTT
>TRBJ2-1|.|TRBV7-2|17|TRBD2
CASRDPRGGGGYNEQFF
TGTGCCAGCAGGGATCCCCGGGGCGGGGGAGGCTACAATGAGCAGTTCTTC